Listed below are T cell receptor beta chains from one sample, sequenced in a study of Ad26.COV2.S vaccination and SARS-CoV-2 variants. Sequencing was performed with immunoSEQ multiplex PCR; in TCRdb, only in-frame clones are kept and a portion is missing. In the table there are 300,000 to 400,000 clones, 70% to 90% of which are singletons. This specimen consisted of peripheral blood, obtained in a trial of Ad26.COV2.S vaccine versus placebo. Receptors were obtained from a person between 18 and 60 years old who received the Ad26.COV2.S COVID-19 vaccine or a placebo. CDR3s leave out the opening cysteine and the closing phenylalanine or tryptophan. The size field is filled for only some rows; it gives once, few, many or a size class.

>TRBJ2-7|few|TRBV6-5
ASSLAGGSPVYEQY
>TRBJ2-5|-|TRBV29-1
SVAPCAY
>TRBJ1-1|-|TRBV18
ASSPDLLAANTEAF
>TRBJ2-2|-|TRBV5-5
ASSFSGQFNTGELF
>TRBJ2-1|-|TRBV12-3/TRBV12-4
ASSLLGGQF
>TRBJ1-2|-|TRBV7-2
ASSPTGFGYGYT
>TRBJ2-1|-|TRBV3-1/TRBV3-2
ASSRRTSGTNNEQF
>TRBJ1-1|-|TRBV9
ASSVGHRDPSAF
>TRBJ2-3|-|TRBV29-1
SVVGTSGISTDTQY
>TRBJ2-1|once|TRBV9
ASSPQLDEQF
>TRBJ1-5|once|TRBV5-8
ASSLEGGKDQPQH
>TRBJ2-7|-|TRBV28
ASSFRQGASSYEQY
>TRBJ2-3|few|TRBV7-7
ASSPAGQDRTDTQY
>TRBJ1-3|-|TRBV5-1
ASSSDLASSGNTIY
>TRBJ2-7|-|TRBV7-9
ASSFVSVSYEQY
>TRBJ2-2|-|TRBV7-2
ASSLEGLGLNTGELF
>TRBJ2-2|-|TRBV6-2/TRBV6-3
ASSYGGPGGTGELF
>TRBJ1-6|-|TRBV6-4
ASSDWPSSYNSPLH
>TRBJ1-2|-|TRBV28
ASSLGGDSNYGYT
>TRBJ2-3|once|TRBV13
ASSFSGTSGGYRTDTQY
>TRBJ1-1|-|TRBV18
ATRGDRNTEAF
>TRBJ2-7|-|TRBV10-3
AITPGLVREQY
>TRBJ1-3|-|TRBV5-8
ASSRRFARGASGGNTIY
>TRBJ1-6|-|TRBV27
ASSLSFLLPSPLH
>TRBJ1-1|-|TRBV5-1
ASSAGPNTEAF
>TRBJ2-3|-|TRBV27
ASSLSSLSTDTQY
>TRBJ2-1|once|TRBV7-6
ASSDLQWRTPYNEQF
>TRBJ2-7|-|TRBV13
ASSLGLRYQSYEQY
>TRBJ2-1|-|TRBV27
ASSPWTGGENEQF
>TRBJ1-1|-|TRBV28
ASSTPGTGNTEAF
>TRBJ2-2|-|TRBV11-3
ASSLTLWDRRNTGELF
>TRBJ2-5|few|TRBV19
ASSTRQLAGETQY
>TRBJ2-3|-|TRBV6-5
ASSFVEIGTDTQY
>TRBJ2-3|-|TRBV12-5
ASGLDRVDTQY
>TRBJ1-4|-|TRBV7-6
ASSLGIAGEGEKLF
>TRBJ2-1|-|TRBV2
ASRGTSGYNEQF
>TRBJ1-3|-|TRBV25-1
ASSELTPENTIY